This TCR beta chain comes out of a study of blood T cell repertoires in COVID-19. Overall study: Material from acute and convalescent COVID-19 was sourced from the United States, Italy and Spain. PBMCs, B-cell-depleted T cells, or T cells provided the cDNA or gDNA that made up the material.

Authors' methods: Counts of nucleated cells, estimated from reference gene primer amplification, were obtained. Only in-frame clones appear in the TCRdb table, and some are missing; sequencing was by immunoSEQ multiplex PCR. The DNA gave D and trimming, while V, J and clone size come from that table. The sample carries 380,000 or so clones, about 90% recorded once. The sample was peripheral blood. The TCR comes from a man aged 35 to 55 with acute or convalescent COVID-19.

The CDR3 protein is CASSLAAALAGLSTDTQYF. DNA for the CDR3: TGCGCCAGCAGCTTGGCCGCAGCTCTGGCGGGGCTTAGCACAGATACGCAGTATTTT. The J gene is TRBJ2-3, the V gene TRBV5-1; D is perhaps TRBD2 (6 bases). This CDR3 is 19 amino acids long. Germline V gene data show CDR1 as SGHRS and CDR2 as YFSETQ. The V end was cut by 0 bases, the J end by 0 bases, with 20 bases between. The complete variable domain, with remaining parts taken from reference TRBV5-1 and TRBJ2-3, reads KAGVTQTPRYLIKTRGQQVTLSCSPISGHRSVSWYQQTPGQGLQFLFEYFSETQRNKGNFPGRFSGRQFSNSRSEMNVSTLELGDSALYLCASSLAAALAGLSTDTQYFGPGTRLTVL.